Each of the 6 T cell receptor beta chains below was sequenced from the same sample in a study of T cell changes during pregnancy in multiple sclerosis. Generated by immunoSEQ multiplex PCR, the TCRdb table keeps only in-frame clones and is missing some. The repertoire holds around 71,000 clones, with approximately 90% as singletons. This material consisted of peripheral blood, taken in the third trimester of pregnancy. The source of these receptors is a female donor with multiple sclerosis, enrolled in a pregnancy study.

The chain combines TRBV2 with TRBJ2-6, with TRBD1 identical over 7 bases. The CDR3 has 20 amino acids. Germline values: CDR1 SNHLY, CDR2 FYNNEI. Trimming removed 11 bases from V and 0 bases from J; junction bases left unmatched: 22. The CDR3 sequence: CAYTPSWDSKTNSGANVLTF. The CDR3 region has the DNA TGTGCCTACACCCCCTCGTGGGACAGCAAAACAAACTCTGGGGCCAACGTCCTGACTTTC.

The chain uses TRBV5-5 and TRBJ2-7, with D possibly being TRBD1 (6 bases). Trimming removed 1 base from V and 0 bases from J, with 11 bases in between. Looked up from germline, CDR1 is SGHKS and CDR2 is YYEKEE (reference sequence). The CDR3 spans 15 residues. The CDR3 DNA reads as TGTGCCAGCAGCTTGTACCAGGGGCACTCCTACGAGCAGTACTTC. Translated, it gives CASSLYQGHSYEQYF.

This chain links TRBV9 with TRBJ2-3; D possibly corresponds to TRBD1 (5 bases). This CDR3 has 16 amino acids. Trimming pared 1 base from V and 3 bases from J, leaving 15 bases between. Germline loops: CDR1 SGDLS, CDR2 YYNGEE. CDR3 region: CASSVSPAGWTDTQYF. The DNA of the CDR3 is TGTGCCAGCAGCGTAAGTCCGGCAGGGTGGACAGATACGCAGTATTTT.

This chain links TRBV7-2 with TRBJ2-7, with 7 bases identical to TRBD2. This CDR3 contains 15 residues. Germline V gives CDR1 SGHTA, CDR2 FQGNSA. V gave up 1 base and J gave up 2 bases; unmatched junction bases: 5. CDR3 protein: CASSLVTSETYEQYF. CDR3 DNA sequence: TGTGCCAGCAGCTTAGTTACTAGCGAGACCTACGAGCAGTACTTC.

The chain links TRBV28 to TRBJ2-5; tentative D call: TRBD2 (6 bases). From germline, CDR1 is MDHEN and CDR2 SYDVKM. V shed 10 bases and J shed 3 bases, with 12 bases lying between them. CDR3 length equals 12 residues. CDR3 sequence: CATDGGEETQYF. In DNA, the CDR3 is TGTGCCACCGATGGAGGGGAAGAGACCCAGTACTTC.

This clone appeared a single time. The CDR3 DNA reads TGTGCCATCAGTGAGGACAGGGGGCTCGAGCAGTACTTC. Translation: CAISEDRGLEQYF. V is TRBV10-3 and J is TRBJ2-7; TRBD1 matches 10 bases. After removal of 2 bases from V and 6 bases from J, the junction contained 1 base not matched to a gene. From germline, CDR1 is ENHRY and CDR2 SYGVKD. The CDR3 runs to 13 residues.